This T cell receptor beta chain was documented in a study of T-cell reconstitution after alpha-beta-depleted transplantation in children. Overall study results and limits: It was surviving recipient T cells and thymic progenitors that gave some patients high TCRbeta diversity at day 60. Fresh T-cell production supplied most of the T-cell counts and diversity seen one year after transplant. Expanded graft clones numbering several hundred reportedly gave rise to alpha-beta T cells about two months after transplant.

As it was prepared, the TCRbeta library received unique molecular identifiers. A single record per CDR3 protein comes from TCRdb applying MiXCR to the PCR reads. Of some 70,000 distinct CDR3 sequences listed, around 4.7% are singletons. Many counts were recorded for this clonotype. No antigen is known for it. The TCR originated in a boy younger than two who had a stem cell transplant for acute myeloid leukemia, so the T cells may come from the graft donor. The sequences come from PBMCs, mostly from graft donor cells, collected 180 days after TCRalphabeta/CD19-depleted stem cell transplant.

CDR3 sequence: CASSVGTTSGETQYF. The CDR3 DNA follows: TGTGCCAGCAGCGTTGGGACAACATCGGGAGAGACCCAGTACTTC. The V gene is TRBV9, the J gene TRBJ2-5, with D possibly TRBD1 on 6 matching bases. V lost 2 bases and J 4 bases, leaving 15 bases between the germline ends. Germline assignment: CDR1 SGDLS and CDR2 YYNGEE. This CDR3 contains 15 residues.